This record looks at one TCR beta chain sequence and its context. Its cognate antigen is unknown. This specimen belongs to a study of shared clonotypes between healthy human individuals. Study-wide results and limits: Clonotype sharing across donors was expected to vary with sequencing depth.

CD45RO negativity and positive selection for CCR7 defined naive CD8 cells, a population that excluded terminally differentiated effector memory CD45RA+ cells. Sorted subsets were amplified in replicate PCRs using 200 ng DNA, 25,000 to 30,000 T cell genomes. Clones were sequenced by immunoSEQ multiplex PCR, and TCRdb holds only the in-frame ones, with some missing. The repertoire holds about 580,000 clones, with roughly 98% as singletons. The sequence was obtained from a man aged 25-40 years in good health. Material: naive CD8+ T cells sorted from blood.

CDR3 amino acids: CASSDDDRASTEAFF. In nucleotides, the CDR3 is TGTGCCAGCAGCGATGATGACAGGGCCTCCACTGAAGCTTTCTTT. The chain carries TRBV5-6 and TRBJ1-1, with 7 bases lining up with TRBD1. V dropped 4 bases and J dropped 4; count of bases not matched to a gene: 10. CDR1 and CDR2 from the germline V gene are SGHDT and YYEEEE. CDR3 length equals 15 residues.